This T cell receptor beta chain came from a study of control samples from healthy donors and cancer patients. The CDR3 covers 16 residues. The ends lost 4 bases at V and 2 bases at J; junction bases unmatched: 7. Per germline, CDR1 MNHEY and CDR2 SMNVEV (reference sequence). Measured with immunoSEQ multiplex PCR; TCRdb has only the in-frame clones, and not every one. In the table there are approximately 87,000 clones, roughly 93% of which are singletons. The sample consisted of PBMCs. This chain joins TRBV27 and TRBJ2-2; 7 nucleotides agree with TRBD2. This clonotype was obtained from a woman in her forties with lung cancer. The CDR3 reads CASSSTPGGNTGELFF. The CDR3, as DNA: TGTGCCAGCAGTTCAACCCCGGGGGGAAACACCGGGGAGCTGTTTTTT.